This is a list of T cell receptor beta chains from one sample in a study of human T cells and chemical hapten exposure. TCRdb ran MiXCR on the RACE reads and lists one entry per CDR3 protein. Among tens of thousands of distinct CDR3 sequences listed, more than 9% were seen once. The sample in question was whole blood, obtained in connection with sensitization to the hapten diphenylcyclopropenone (DPC). The origin of the receptors is a man aged 35-49 years with alopecia areata. Some clones in this sample may be carry-over from other donors' samples. Both conserved end residues are part of each CDR3. Each record gives: J gene, V gene, D gene, clone size, CDR3 DNA, CDR3 protein. D genes are given only for firm matches. Only part of the rows carry a size: once, few, many, or a class if the clone is expanded.

j_gene: TRBJ1-6; v_gene: TRBV6-4; d_gene: TRBD1; abundance: few; CDR3nt: TGTGCCAGCAGTGAAGTTGCGACAGGGGACTCACCCCTCCACTTT; CDR3aa: CASSEVATGDSPLHF
j_gene: TRBJ2-3; v_gene: TRBV29-1; d_gene: -; abundance: many; CDR3nt: TGCAGCGTCGGTCCGAGTAGCACAGATACGCAGTATTTT; CDR3aa: CSVGPSSTDTQYF
j_gene: TRBJ2-7; v_gene: TRBV19; d_gene: -; abundance: many; CDR3nt: TGTGCCAGTAGTACTTACCGGGACGGACCCTACGAGCAGTACTTC; CDR3aa: CASSTYRDGPYEQYF
j_gene: TRBJ2-3; v_gene: TRBV7-2; d_gene: TRBD1; abundance: -; CDR3nt: TGTGCCAGCAGCCAAACAGGGGGCCCAGATACGCAGTATTTT; CDR3aa: CASSQTGGPDTQYF
j_gene: TRBJ2-4; v_gene: TRBV6-2/TRBV6-3; d_gene: -; abundance: -; CDR3nt: TGTGCCAGCATCCCGGGGGGCGCAAAAAACATTCAGTACTTC; CDR3aa: CASIPGGAKNIQYF
j_gene: TRBJ2-2; v_gene: TRBV2; d_gene: -; abundance: -; CDR3nt: TGTGCCAGCAGTGAAAGGTTCGGCGGGGAGCTGTTTTTT; CDR3aa: CASSERFGGELFF
j_gene: TRBJ1-1; v_gene: TRBV6-2/TRBV6-3; d_gene: -; abundance: -; CDR3nt: TGTGCCAGCAGCCCCCTGGGGCAGCCGAACACTGAAGCTTTCTTT; CDR3aa: CASSPLGQPNTEAFF
j_gene: TRBJ2-5; v_gene: TRBV12-3/TRBV12-4; d_gene: TRBD2; abundance: -; CDR3nt: TGTGCCAGCAGCACCGGGAGGCCGATCCAAGAGACCCAGTACTTC; CDR3aa: CASSTGRPIQETQYF
j_gene: TRBJ2-1; v_gene: TRBV7-8; d_gene: -; abundance: -; CDR3nt: TGTGCCAGCACGGCTATGGGCCCCGTCGATGAGCAGTTCTTC; CDR3aa: CASTAMGPVDEQFF
j_gene: TRBJ1-1; v_gene: TRBV7-9; d_gene: -; abundance: -; CDR3nt: TGTGCCAGCAGCTTAGATCAGGGCCCTAACACTGAAGCTTTCTTT; CDR3aa: CASSLDQGPNTEAFF
j_gene: TRBJ2-4; v_gene: TRBV6-2/TRBV6-3; d_gene: TRBD1; abundance: many; CDR3nt: TGTGCCAGCAGTTACCGCTGGACAGGAACTATAGCCAAAAACATTCAGTACTTC; CDR3aa: CASSYRWTGTIAKNIQYF
j_gene: TRBJ2-2; v_gene: TRBV27; d_gene: -; abundance: many; CDR3nt: TGTGCCAGTGGGACCGGGGAGCTGTTTTTT; CDR3aa: CASGTGELFF
j_gene: TRBJ1-5; v_gene: TRBV20-1; d_gene: -; abundance: many; CDR3nt: TGCAGTGTCTCACCCCATTTGGCCCAGCCCCAGCATTTT; CDR3aa: CSVSPHLAQPQHF
j_gene: TRBJ1-2; v_gene: TRBV13; d_gene: -; abundance: -; CDR3nt: TGTGCCAGCAGCCCCGGTTCGACTGGCTACACCTTC; CDR3aa: CASSPGSTGYTF
j_gene: TRBJ1-1; v_gene: TRBV6-2/TRBV6-3; d_gene: -; abundance: -; CDR3nt: TGTGCCAGCAGTCTACACACTGAAGCTTTCTTT; CDR3aa: CASSLHTEAFF
j_gene: TRBJ2-3; v_gene: TRBV20-1; d_gene: TRBD2; abundance: -; CDR3nt: TGCAGTGCTAGGTCCGGGACTAGCGGGAGTTTCGATACGCAGTATTTT; CDR3aa: CSARSGTSGSFDTQYF
j_gene: TRBJ2-4; v_gene: TRBV29-1; d_gene: -; abundance: few; CDR3nt: TGCAGCGCCATGGGGTTAGCCAAAAACATTCAGTACTTC; CDR3aa: CSAMGLAKNIQYF
j_gene: TRBJ1-1; v_gene: TRBV5-4; d_gene: -; abundance: -; CDR3nt: TGTGCCAGCAGCGACGGGACAACCGAAGCTTTCTTT; CDR3aa: CASSDGTTEAFF
j_gene: TRBJ2-1; v_gene: TRBV6-6; d_gene: TRBD2; abundance: few; CDR3nt: TGTGCCAGCAGTTACATAAGCGGGAGGGCCAACAATGAGCAGTTCTTC; CDR3aa: CASSYISGRANNEQFF
j_gene: TRBJ1-5; v_gene: TRBV19; d_gene: -; abundance: -; CDR3nt: TGTGCCAGCAGCCCTGGGGGAAGGGATCAGCCCCAGCATTTT; CDR3aa: CASSPGGRDQPQHF
j_gene: TRBJ2-1; v_gene: TRBV5-4; d_gene: TRBD2; abundance: -; CDR3nt: TGTGCCAGCAGCCCGGGGACTAGCGGTCCCTACAATGAGCAGTTCTTC; CDR3aa: CASSPGTSGPYNEQFF
j_gene: TRBJ2-1; v_gene: TRBV14; d_gene: -; abundance: few; CDR3nt: TGTGCCAGCAGCCCGTTTATGCTAGGCTACAATGAGCAGTTCTTC; CDR3aa: CASSPFMLGYNEQFF
j_gene: TRBJ2-1; v_gene: TRBV24-1; d_gene: TRBD2; abundance: few; CDR3nt: TGTGCCGGAGGGAGCGGGAGGCCCCAGTTCTTC; CDR3aa: CAGGSGRPQFF
j_gene: TRBJ2-7; v_gene: TRBV10-3; d_gene: -; abundance: -; CDR3nt: TGTGCCATCAGTGAGACAGTCTACTCGGTCGAGCAGTACTTC; CDR3aa: CAISETVYSVEQYF
j_gene: TRBJ2-6; v_gene: TRBV15; d_gene: TRBD2; abundance: -; CDR3nt: TGTGCCACCAGCAGGGAACGGACTAGCGGTCTCTCTGGGGCCAACGTCCTGACTTTC; CDR3aa: CATSRERTSGLSGANVLTF
j_gene: TRBJ1-2; v_gene: TRBV7-9; d_gene: -; abundance: many; CDR3nt: TGTGCCAGCAGCTTCTCCGGAAACTATGGCTACACCTTC; CDR3aa: CASSFSGNYGYTF
j_gene: TRBJ1-3; v_gene: TRBV5-4; d_gene: -; abundance: -; CDR3nt: TGTGCCAGCAGCTTGGTACGTGCACCGAACTCTGGAAACACCATATATTTT; CDR3aa: CASSLVRAPNSGNTIYF
j_gene: TRBJ2-5; v_gene: TRBV7-9; d_gene: -; abundance: many; CDR3nt: TGTGCCAGCAGCTTCCTCTCATTCGGGGAGACCCAGTACTTC; CDR3aa: CASSFLSFGETQYF
j_gene: TRBJ1-1; v_gene: TRBV5-1; d_gene: -; abundance: -; CDR3nt: TGCGCCAGCAGTTCGATTTCAGGCGGCATGAACACTGAAGCTTTCTTT; CDR3aa: CASSSISGGMNTEAFF